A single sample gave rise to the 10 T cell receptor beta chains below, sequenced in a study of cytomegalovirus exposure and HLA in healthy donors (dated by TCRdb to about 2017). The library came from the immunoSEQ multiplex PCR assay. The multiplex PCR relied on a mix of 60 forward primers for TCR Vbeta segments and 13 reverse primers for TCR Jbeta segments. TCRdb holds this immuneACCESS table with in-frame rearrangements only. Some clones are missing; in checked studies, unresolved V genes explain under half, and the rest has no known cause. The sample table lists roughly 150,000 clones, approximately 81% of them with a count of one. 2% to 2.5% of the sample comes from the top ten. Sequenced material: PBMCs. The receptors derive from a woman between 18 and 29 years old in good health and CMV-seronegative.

The CDR3 loop reads CASTPGDRDDSPLHF. As DNA, the CDR3 is TGTGCCAGTACCCCCGGGGACAGGGACGATTCACCCCTCCACTTT. The chain has TRBV19 and TRBJ1-6; 9 nucleotides match TRBD1. The CDR3 has 15 amino acids. The germline V gene has CDR1 LNHDA and CDR2 SQIVND (reference sequence). V shed 7 bases, J shed 8 bases, and the junction held 9 bases outside the gene matches. The variable domain in full, completed from reference TRBV19 and TRBJ1-6, reads DGGITQSPKYLFRKEGQNVTLSCEQNLNHDAMYWYRQDPGQGLRLIYYSQIVNDFQKGDIAEGYSVSREKKESFPLTVTSAQKNPTAFYLCASTPGDRDDSPLHFGNGTRLTVT.

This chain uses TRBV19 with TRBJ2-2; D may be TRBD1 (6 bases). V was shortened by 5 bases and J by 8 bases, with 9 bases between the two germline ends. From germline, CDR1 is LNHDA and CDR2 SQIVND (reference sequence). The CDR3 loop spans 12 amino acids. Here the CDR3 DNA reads TGTGCCAGTAGTCCCGGGACAGGGGAGCTGTTTTTT. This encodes CASSPGTGELFF.

The CDR3 DNA is TGTGCCATCAGTGAACTCTACGAGAGCTCCTATAATTCACCCCTCCACTTT. Protein: CAISELYESSYNSPLHF. The V and J genes are TRBV10-3 and TRBJ1-6; unclear D gene. Trimming took off 3 bases at V and 0 bases at J, with 12 bases between the two ends. The CDR3 sequence is 17 residues long. Germline CDR1 ENHRY, CDR2 SYGVKD.

The CDR3 here is CASSLAPTAGNEQFF. For the CDR3, the DNA is TGCGCCAGCAGCTTGGCCCCGACAGCTGGCAATGAGCAGTTCTTC. This sequence joins TRBV5-1 and TRBJ2-1, with D perhaps TRBD1 (5 bases). Trimming took off 0 bases at V and 6 bases at J, with 13 bases between the two ends. Germline V lookup: CDR1 SGHRS, CDR2 YFSETQ. The CDR3 covers 15 residues.

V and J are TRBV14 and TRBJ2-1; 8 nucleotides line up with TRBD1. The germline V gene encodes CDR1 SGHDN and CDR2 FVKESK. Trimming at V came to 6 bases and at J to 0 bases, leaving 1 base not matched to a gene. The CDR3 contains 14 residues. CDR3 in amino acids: CASRQGASYNEQFF. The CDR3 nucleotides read TGTGCCAGCAGGCAGGGGGCCTCCTACAATGAGCAGTTCTTC.

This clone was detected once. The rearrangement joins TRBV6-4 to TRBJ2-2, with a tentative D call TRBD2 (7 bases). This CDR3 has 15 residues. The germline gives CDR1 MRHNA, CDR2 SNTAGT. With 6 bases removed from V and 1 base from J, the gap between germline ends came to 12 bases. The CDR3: CASSKGGLNTGELFF. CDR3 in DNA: TGTGCCAGCAGCAAGGGGGGGCTGAACACCGGGGAGCTGTTTTTT.

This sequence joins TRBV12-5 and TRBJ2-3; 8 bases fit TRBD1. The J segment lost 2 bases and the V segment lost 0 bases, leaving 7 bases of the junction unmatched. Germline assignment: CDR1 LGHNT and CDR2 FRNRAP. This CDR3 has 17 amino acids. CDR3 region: CASGLVLGQGNTDTQYF. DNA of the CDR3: TGTGCTAGTGGTTTGGTACTTGGACAGGGTAACACAGATACGCAGTATTTT.

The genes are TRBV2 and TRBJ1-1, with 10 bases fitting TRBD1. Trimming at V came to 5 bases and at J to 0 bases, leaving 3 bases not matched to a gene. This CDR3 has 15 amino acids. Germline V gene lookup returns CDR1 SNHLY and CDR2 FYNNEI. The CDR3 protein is CASSPGQGMNTEAFF. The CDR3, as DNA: TGTGCCAGCAGTCCGGGACAGGGGATGAACACTGAAGCTTTCTTT.

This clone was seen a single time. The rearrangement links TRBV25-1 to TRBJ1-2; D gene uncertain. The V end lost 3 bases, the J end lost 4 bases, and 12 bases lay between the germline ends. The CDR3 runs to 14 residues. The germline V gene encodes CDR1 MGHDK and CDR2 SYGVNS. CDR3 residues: CASSDPGVAYGYTF. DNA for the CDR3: TGTGCCAGCAGTGATCCCGGGGTCGCCTATGGCTACACCTTC.

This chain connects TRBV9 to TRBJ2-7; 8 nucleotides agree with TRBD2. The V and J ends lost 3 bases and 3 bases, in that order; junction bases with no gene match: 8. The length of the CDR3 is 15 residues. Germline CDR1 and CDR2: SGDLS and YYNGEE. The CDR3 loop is CASSARPGGGYEQYF. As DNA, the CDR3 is TGTGCCAGCAGCGCTAGGCCGGGAGGGGGCTACGAGCAGTACTTC.